What follows are 25 T cell receptor beta chains derived from one specimen sequenced in a study of cytomegalovirus exposure and HLA in healthy donors. Amplification used 60 Vbeta primers and 13 Jbeta primers. Some clones are missing from TCRdb's copy, which holds only in-frame ones; the method was immunoSEQ multiplex PCR. This sample yields under 65,000 clones, of which approximately 82% are seen a single time; 2.5% to 3% belongs to the top ten. Input material: PBMCs. The receptors here all came from a man between 50 and 59 years old in good health and CMV-seronegative.

This clone was observed a few times. The chain is built from TRBV11-2 and TRBJ1-1; no clear D. CDR1 SGHAT and CDR2 FQNNGV come from the germline V gene. The CDR3 loop spans 15 amino acids. V lost 3 bases, J lost 5 bases, and 16 bases lay in between. The CDR3 sequence: CASSLYRAAGTEAFF. CDR3 coding DNA: TGTGCCAGCAGCTTGTACCGGGCCGCGGGTACTGAAGCTTTCTTT.

V gene TRBV2 combines with J gene TRBJ2-5; TRBD2 is a possible D gene (5 bases). The CDR3 has 15 amino acids. Trimming took off 8 bases at V and 0 bases at J, with 16 bases between the two ends. Germline V gene lookup returns CDR1 SNHLY and CDR2 FYNNEI. CDR3 sequence (DNA): TGTGCCAGCGTCCGGAGGATGGGGAACCAAGAGACCCAGTACTTC. Protein sequence: CASVRRMGNQETQYF.

The V call is TRBV4-3, the J call TRBJ2-7; D might be TRBD2 (6 bases). The CDR3 totals 15 residues. V was clipped by 0 bases and J by 4 bases, with 13 bases between them. CDR1 and CDR2 from the germline V gene are LGHNA and YSLEER. The CDR3 protein is CASSQEVSGIYEQYF. CDR3 coding DNA: TGCGCCAGCAGCCAAGAGGTTAGCGGAATATACGAGCAGTACTTC.

The V call is TRBV10-2, the J call TRBJ2-2; no firm D call. This CDR3 has 14 amino acids. Germline CDR1 WSHSY, CDR2 SAAADI. V dropped 4 bases and J dropped 1 base, with 7 bases sitting between them. The CDR3 DNA sequence: TGCGCCAGCAGTGTCCTCGGGAACACCGGGGAGCTGTTTTTT. Protein product: CASSVLGNTGELFF.

J is TRBJ1-1 and V is TRBV28; a possible D gene is TRBD1 (6 bases). The CDR3 spans 15 residues. Trimming took 5 bases from V and 0 from J, leaving 13 bases between them. CDR1 and CDR2 (germline): MDHEN, SYDVKM. The CDR3, as DNA: TGTGCCAGCAGTAAACAGGGCAAAATGAACACTGAAGCTTTCTTT. Residues: CASSKQGKMNTEAFF.

This clone was observed a few times. The rearrangement links TRBV10-1 to TRBJ2-3; D is ambiguous. Trimming pared 0 bases from V and 6 bases from J, leaving 4 bases between. CDR1 and CDR2 (germline): WNHNN, SYGVQD (reference sequence). The CDR3 consists of 12 residues. CDR3 nucleotide sequence: TGCGCCAGCAGTGAGTCATCGGATACGCAGTATTTT. Protein product: CASSESSDTQYF.

The chain joins TRBV6-5 to TRBJ1-1; the D gene is possibly TRBD1 (5 bases). The CDR3 length is 15 residues. V was shortened by 4 bases and J by 6 bases, with 18 bases between the two germline ends. Germline-derived CDR1 and CDR2 are MNHEY and SVGAGI. CDR3 loop: CASSFRGGESAEAFF. CDR3 sequence (DNA): TGTGCCAGCAGTTTCCGGGGGGGAGAGTCCGCTGAAGCTTTCTTT.

The rearrangement links TRBV6-5 to TRBJ1-1; D not certain. This CDR3 is built from 14 residues. Trimming pared 2 bases from V and 2 bases from J, leaving 9 bases between. CDR1 and CDR2 from the germline V gene are MNHEY and SVGAGI. This chain's CDR3 is CASSYEASNTEAFF. CDR3 nucleotide sequence: TGTGCCAGCAGTTACGAAGCGAGTAACACTGAAGCTTTCTTT.

Regarding this clone: This CDR3 is also generated by other DNA sequences in the sample. The V and J genes are TRBV7-8 and TRBJ1-2, with TRBD1 as a possible D gene (6 bases). V dropped 0 bases and J dropped 8 bases, with 16 bases sitting between them. Germline V gene data show CDR1 as SGHVS and CDR2 as FQNEAQ. The CDR3 extends over 15 amino acids. CDR3 coding DNA: TGTGCCAGCAGCTTAGCGCGGAACAGGGAAAGCGGCTACACCTTC. Its translation is CASSLARNRESGYTF.

The chain carries TRBV6-1 and TRBJ1-2; 8 bases agree with TRBD1. CDR1 is MNHNS, CDR2 SASEGT, per germline. The CDR3 is made up of 14 amino acids. The V segment lost 5 bases and the J segment 5 bases; nucleotides outside the gene matches: 7. CDR3 sequence reads: CASSIGQGYYGYTF. As DNA, the CDR3 is TGTGCCAGCAGTATCGGACAGGGTTATTATGGCTACACCTTC.

The chain combines TRBV10-3 with TRBJ2-7; the D gene is possibly TRBD1 (6 bases). The CDR3 runs to 14 residues. Germline loops: CDR1 ENHRY, CDR2 SYGVKD. Trimming took off 1 base at V and 3 bases at J, with 10 bases between the two ends. DNA for the CDR3: TGTGCCATCAGTGAGTATGGGACAAACTACGAGCAGTACTTC. Encoded protein: CAISEYGTNYEQYF.

The genes are TRBV7-2 and TRBJ1-6; 8 bases fit TRBD1. There are 12 residues in the CDR3. Germline CDR1 SGHTA, CDR2 FQGNSA. J gave up 17 bases and V 6 bases, and 9 bases lay outside the gene matches. CDR3 region: CASSQGDRLFHF. CDR3 in DNA: TGTGCCAGCAGTCAAGGGGACAGGTTGTTCCACTTT.

This clone is a singleton in its sample. The chain uses TRBV2 and TRBJ2-3, with a weak D call TRBD2 (6 bases). CDR1 SNHLY and CDR2 FYNNEI come from the germline V gene. Trimming stripped 7 bases from V and 1 base from J, with 9 bases between. The CDR3 spans 13 residues. CDR3 nucleotide sequence: TGTGCCAGCAAAGGCGGGGGCACAGATACGCAGTATTTT. Translating it yields CASKGGGTDTQYF.

The J gene is TRBJ2-1, the V gene TRBV5-1; TRBD2 matches at 8 bases. V shed 5 bases, J shed 0 bases, and the junction held 4 bases outside the gene matches. Germline V lookup: CDR1 SGHRS, CDR2 YFSETQ. The CDR3 totals 15 residues. The CDR3 DNA follows: TGCGCCAGCAGGGGGAGCGGGGGCTCCTACAATGAGCAGTTCTTC. Translation gives CASRGSGGSYNEQFF.

The chain recombines TRBV6-6 with TRBJ2-7; a possible D gene is TRBD2 (6 bases). Germline loops: CDR1 MNHNY, CDR2 SVGAGI (reference sequence). V was cut by 2 bases and J by 6 bases, with 11 bases left in between. The CDR3 totals 13 residues. This CDR3 is CASSYPPGGEQYF. The CDR3 DNA reads TGTGCCAGCAGTTACCCCCCCGGGGGCGAGCAGTACTTC.

This clone has a single count. This chain joins TRBV23-1 and TRBJ1-2; TRBD1 matches at 9 bases. TRBV23-1 is placed among ORFs of uncertain function. V was clipped by 5 bases and J by 7 bases; unmatched bases: 11. The CDR3 extends over 15 amino acids. This chain's CDR3 is CASSTTQGAGCGYTF. DNA for the CDR3: TGCGCCAGCAGTACTACACAGGGGGCAGGGTGTGGCTACACCTTC.

For the CDR3, the DNA is TGTGCCAGCAGTCCCCTGGTAGCGGGGGGGTCCTCTTGGAATGAGCAGTTCTTC. Encoded protein: CASSPLVAGGSSWNEQFF. The chain links TRBV28 to TRBJ2-1, with TRBD2 matching 11 bases. V trimming: 5 bases; J trimming: 7 bases; junction bases outside the gene matches: 16. The germline V gene encodes CDR1 MDHEN and CDR2 SYDVKM. The CDR3 extends over 18 amino acids.

V is TRBV5-1 and J is TRBJ2-2; TRBD1 might be the D (6 bases). CDR3 size: 15 residues. The germline V gene has CDR1 SGHRS and CDR2 YFSETQ. Deletions cut 3 bases from V and 0 bases from J, with 9 bases between. The CDR3 region is CASSSRTANTGELFF. CDR3 bases: TGCGCCAGCAGCTCGCGGACAGCGAACACCGGGGAGCTGTTTTTT.

V is TRBV28 and J is TRBJ1-1, with TRBD1 as a possible D gene (6 bases). CDR3 length: 12 amino acids. The germline V and J ends were trimmed by 6 bases and 4 bases, with 9 bases remaining between them. Germline CDR1 MDHEN, CDR2 SYDVKM. The CDR3 region is CASRGTITEAFF. CDR3 bases: TGTGCCAGCAGGGGGACAATCACTGAAGCTTTCTTT.

This clone has only one observation. The rearrangement uses TRBV19 and TRBJ2-7; 7 bases match TRBD1. V lost 11 bases, J lost 2 bases, and 3 bases stayed unmatched. The CDR3 runs 11 residues. Germline V gene lookup returns CDR1 LNHDA and CDR2 SQIVND (reference sequence). The CDR3 bases are TGTGCCCAGGGGGTCACCTACGAGCAGTACTTC. It translates to CAQGVTYEQYF.

This chain uses TRBV6-5 with TRBJ2-7; 11 bases fit TRBD1. After removal of 6 bases from V and 0 bases from J, the junction contained 4 bases not matched to a gene. From germline, CDR1 is MNHEY and CDR2 SVGAGI. CDR3 length equals 15 residues. CDR3 amino acids: CASSAGTGGSYEQYF. The CDR3, as DNA: TGTGCCAGCAGCGCCGGGACAGGGGGCTCCTACGAGCAGTACTTC.

The V call is TRBV7-9, the J call TRBJ2-7; 8 nucleotides agree with TRBD2. V lost 1 base, J lost 3 bases, and 8 bases stayed unmatched. CDR1 and CDR2 from the germline V gene are SEHNR and FQNEAQ (reference sequence). The CDR3 loop spans 16 amino acids. The CDR3 DNA reads as TGTGCCAGCAGCTTAGGGGCGTTAGCGGGGATCTACGAGCAGTACTTC. Translating gives CASSLGALAGIYEQYF.

V gene TRBV7-9 combines with J gene TRBJ2-7; TRBD1 is a possible D gene (6 bases). The V and J ends lost 5 bases and 2 bases respectively, with 13 bases between them. The CDR3 length is 14 residues. Germline CDR1 SEHNR, CDR2 FQNEAQ (reference sequence). The DNA for the CDR3 is TGTGCCAGCAGCACAGACAGGAACCCCTACGAGCAGTACTTC. It is translated as CASSTDRNPYEQYF. Using reference TRBV7-9 and TRBJ2-7 for the parts outside the CDR3, the full variable domain is DTGVSQNPRHKITKRGQNVTFRCDPISEHNRLYWYRQTLGQGPEFLTYFQNEAQLEKSRLLSDRFSAERPKGSFSTLEIQRTEQGDSAMYLCASSTDRNPYEQYFGPGTRLTVT.

The chain combines TRBV27 with TRBJ2-7; the match to TRBD2 covers 11 bases. Germline V lookup: CDR1 MNHEY, CDR2 SMNVEV (reference sequence). This CDR3 comprises 16 residues. V lost 3 bases, J lost 1 base, and 5 bases stayed unmatched. The CDR3 region is CASSFSGGAVSYEQYF. As DNA, the CDR3 is TGTGCCAGCAGTTTTAGCGGGGGGGCAGTATCCTACGAGCAGTACTTC.

The chain has TRBV9 and TRBJ2-7; the D gene is possibly TRBD1 (5 bases). Trimming removed 0 bases from V and 6 bases from J, with 13 bases in between. The CDR3 runs to 14 residues. The germline V gene encodes CDR1 SGDLS and CDR2 YYNGEE. The CDR3 bases are TGTGCCAGCAGCGTAGGTGCTCAAAGGGGCGAGCAGTACTTC. It codes for CASSVGAQRGEQYF.